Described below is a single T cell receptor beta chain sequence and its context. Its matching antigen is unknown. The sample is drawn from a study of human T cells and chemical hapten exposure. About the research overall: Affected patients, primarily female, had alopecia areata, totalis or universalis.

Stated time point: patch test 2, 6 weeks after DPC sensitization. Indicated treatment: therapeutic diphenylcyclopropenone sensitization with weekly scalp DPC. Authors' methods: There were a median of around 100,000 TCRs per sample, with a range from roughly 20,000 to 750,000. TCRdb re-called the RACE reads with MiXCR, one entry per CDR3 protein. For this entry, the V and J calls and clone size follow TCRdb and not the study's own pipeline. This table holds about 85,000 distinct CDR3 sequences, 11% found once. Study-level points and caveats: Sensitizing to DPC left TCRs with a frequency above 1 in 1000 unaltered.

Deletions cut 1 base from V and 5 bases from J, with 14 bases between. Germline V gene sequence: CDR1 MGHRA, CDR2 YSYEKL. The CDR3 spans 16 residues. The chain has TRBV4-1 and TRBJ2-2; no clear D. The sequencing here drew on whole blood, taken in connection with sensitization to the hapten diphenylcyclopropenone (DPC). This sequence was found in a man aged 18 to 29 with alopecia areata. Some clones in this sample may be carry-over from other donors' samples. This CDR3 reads CASSQGPRKMTGELFF. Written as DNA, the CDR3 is TGCGCCAGCAGCCAAGGGCCCAGAAAAATGACCGGGGAGCTGTTTTTT.